This T cell receptor (beta chain) came from a study of early T cells in non-severe SARS-CoV-2 infection. Study-wide background: Bulk RNA isolated from unsorted whole blood underwent sequencing; chains were not paired.

Germline values: CDR1 SNHLY, CDR2 FYNNEI. Trimming shortened V by 3 bases and J by 10 bases, and 13 bases separated the two germline ends. This CDR3 is 14 amino acids long. The table lists this clonotype with a few counts. The antigen is unknown. General observations from the study: Anti-spike CD8 responses were favored by VDJdb matching, which missed private and CD4 specificities.

Unique molecular identifiers were affixed to single, distinct cDNA molecules. A single record per CDR3 protein comes from TCRdb applying MiXCR to the 5' RACE reads. The table has 30,000 to 35,000 distinct CDR3 sequences, approximately 4.2% seen once; the top ten hold 9.5% to 13%. The specimen was whole blood. The chain recombines TRBV2 with TRBJ1-6, with D unresolved. The TCR was taken from an adult who was a healthcare worker with PCR-confirmed SARS-CoV-2 infection or an uninfected control (not recorded which). Here the CDR3 reads CASSELGIGSPLHF. Written as DNA, the CDR3 is TGTGCCAGCAGTGAGTTAGGAATCGGGTCACCCCTCCACTTT.